A single sample is the source of the 3 T cell receptor beta chains below, sequenced in a study of tumor-infiltrating lymphocytes in oesophageal squamous cell carcinoma. In TCRdb, the PCR reads were re-called with MiXCR into one record per CDR3 protein. The sample has about 11,000 distinct CDR3 sequences, approximately 60% seen once. The sequenced sample was esophageal tumor tissue. These TCRs come from a male donor with esophageal squamous cell carcinoma.

The rearrangement uses TRBV10-2 and TRBJ2-5; D remains unclear. The DNA end favors TRBJ2-1, so the J call may be wrong. The CDR3 is made up of 13 amino acids. Per germline, CDR1 WSHSY and CDR2 SAAADI. The CDR3 region has the DNA TGCGCCAGCACCAGGACGAGCTACAATGAGCAGTTCTTC. Amino acid sequence: CASTRTSYNEQFF.

The chain joins TRBV11-2 to TRBJ2-3; 7 positions agree with TRBD2. From germline, CDR1 is SGHAT and CDR2 FQNNGV. This CDR3 region has 16 residues. The V segment lost 5 bases and the J segment 1 base; nucleotides outside the gene matches: 9. CDR3 DNA: TGTGCCAGCAGCCCCCGGGAGGCCCATCGCACAGATACGCAGTATTTT. It encodes CASSPREAHRTDTQYF.

The chain joins TRBV12-3 or TRBV12-4 to TRBJ2-1; TRBD2 agrees at 13 bases. J was trimmed by 6 bases and V by 0 bases; bases with no gene match: 2. The CDR3 is 16 residues long. The CDR3 is CASSLARLAGGNEQFF. In DNA, the CDR3 is TGTGCCAGCAGTTTAGCTCGACTAGCGGGAGGCAATGAGCAGTTCTTC.